This T cell receptor (beta chain) was recorded in a study of tumor-infiltrating lymphocytes in localized non-small cell lung cancer. The overall study: The cohort mixed smokers and never-smokers, several histologies, and some post-neoadjuvant-chemotherapy samples.

TCRdb's copy holds only in-frame clones and misses some; the assay was immunoSEQ multiplex PCR. The profile shows about 14,000 clones, approximately 80% of them singletons. Study conclusions and caveats: Each assay used a separate piece of the same tissue.

Regarding this clone: Its antigen is not known.

This CDR3 contains 13 residues. With 7 bases removed from V and 2 bases from J, the gap between germline ends came to 11 bases. Germline V gene data show CDR1 as KGHSH and CDR2 as LQKENI. This rearrangement joins TRBV18 to TRBJ2-5, with D perhaps TRBD1 or TRBD2 (5 bases each). The sample taken for sequencing was lung tumor tissue. The receptor comes from a human donor with non-small cell lung cancer. The CDR3 nucleotides are TGTGCCAGCTTAGAGGGACGGCAAGAGACCCAGTACTTC. This encodes CASLEGRQETQYF. Together with reference TRBV18 and TRBJ2-5, the CDR3 gives the full variable domain: NAGVMQNPRHLVRRRGQEARLRCSPMKGHSHVYWYRQLPEEGLKFMVYLQKENIIDESGMPKERFSAEFPKEGPSILRIQQVVRGDSAAYFCASLEGRQETQYFGPGTRLLVL.